Here is one T cell receptor beta chain with its context. The library gave individual cDNA molecules unique molecular identifiers. MiXCR was run by TCRdb on the RACE reads, yielding one entry per CDR3 protein. Among 150,000 to 200,000 distinct CDR3 sequences listed, around a quarter were seen once. This specimen belongs to a study of human T cells and chemical hapten exposure. Study-wide context: There were weekly diphenylcyclopropenone doses to the scalp for patients throughout the approximately 25-week study.

Time point meaning: patch test 3, about 24 weeks after DPC sensitization. Treatment described: therapeutic diphenylcyclopropenone sensitization with weekly scalp DPC. Unmatched junction bases numbered 6, after V lost 2 bases and J lost 0 bases. CDR3 length equals 16 residues. Germline V gene sequence: CDR1 MDHEN, CDR2 SYDVKM. The specimen comprised whole blood, sampled in connection with sensitization to the hapten diphenylcyclopropenone (DPC). The sequence was obtained from a woman aged 40-49 years with alopecia areata. Some clones in this sample may be carry-over from other donors' samples. The V and J genes are TRBV28 and TRBJ1-1, with 7 nucleotides matching TRBD1. The CDR3: CASSLEGATVNTEAFF. CDR3 sequence (DNA): TGTGCCAGCAGTTTAGAGGGGGCGACAGTGAACACTGAAGCTTTCTTT.